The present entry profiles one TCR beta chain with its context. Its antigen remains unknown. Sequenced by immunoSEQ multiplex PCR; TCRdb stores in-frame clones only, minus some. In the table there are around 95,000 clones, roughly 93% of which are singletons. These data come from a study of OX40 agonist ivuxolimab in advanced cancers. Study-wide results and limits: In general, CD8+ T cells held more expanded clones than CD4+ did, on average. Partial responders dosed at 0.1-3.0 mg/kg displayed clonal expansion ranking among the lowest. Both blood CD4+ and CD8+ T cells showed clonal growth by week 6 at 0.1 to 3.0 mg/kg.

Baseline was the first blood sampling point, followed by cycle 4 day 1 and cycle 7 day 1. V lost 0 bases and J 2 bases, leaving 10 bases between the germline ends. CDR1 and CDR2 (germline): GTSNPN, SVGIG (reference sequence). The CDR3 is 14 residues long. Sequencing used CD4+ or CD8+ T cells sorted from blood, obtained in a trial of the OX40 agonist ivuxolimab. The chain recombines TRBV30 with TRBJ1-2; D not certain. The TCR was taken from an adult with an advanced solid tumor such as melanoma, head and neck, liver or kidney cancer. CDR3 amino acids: CAWSVLGRNYGYTF. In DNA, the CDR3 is TGTGCCTGGAGTGTATTGGGTCGCAACTATGGCTACACCTTC.